The present T cell receptor beta chain was sequenced within a study of blood T cells in healthy people across ages. Study overall: Roughly one uniquely barcoded beta molecule per two T cells was captured.

The authors ran a second PCR of about 6 to 11 cycles using a sample-barcoded 5' primer and a J-beta primer mix. TCRdb redid the calling of the 5' RACE reads with MiXCR, one entry per CDR3 protein. The sample includes approximately 800,000 distinct CDR3 sequences, around half seen only once; the top ten take about 42%. What was sequenced was blood. The clonotype comes from an elderly man in good health.

CDR3 loop: CASSYPQGMIETQYF. DNA for the CDR3: TGTGCCAGCAGTTACCCGCAGGGTATGATAGAGACCCAGTACTTC. The V and J genes are TRBV6-6 and TRBJ2-5, with D perhaps TRBD1 (5 bases). This CDR3 is 15 amino acids long. In germline, CDR1 is MNHNY, CDR2 SVGAGI (reference sequence). The V and J ends lost 2 bases and 4 bases respectively, with 14 bases between them.